Below, 27 T cell receptor beta chains from the same sample are listed, as sequenced in a study of patients and donors after allogeneic stem cell transplantation. TCRdb ran MiXCR on the RT-PCR reads and lists one entry per CDR3 protein. The data show about 40,000 distinct CDR3 sequences, about 30% seen once. Material: blood, either unsorted or a sorted T cell fraction (not recorded which). The receptors were sampled from a human donor who was either an allogeneic HSCT recipient or a stem cell or donor lymphocyte infusion donor (not recorded which). It is not recorded whose cells these are; they may come from a transplant donor.

The chain joins TRBV28 to TRBJ2-5; D remains ambiguous. The CDR3 totals 10 residues. Germline assignment: CDR1 MDHEN and CDR2 SYDVKM. Between the trimmed V and J ends, which lost 10 bases and 5 bases, there was a span of 8 bases. The CDR3 here is CAKRTETQYF. The CDR3 DNA reads as TGTGCCAAGAGAACCGAGACCCAGTACTTC. Variable domain in full (rest from reference TRBV28 and TRBJ2-5): DVKVTQSSRYLVKRTGEKVFLECVQDMDHENMFWYRQDPGLGLRLIYFSYDVKMKEKGDIPEGYSVSREKKERFSLILESASTNQTSMYLCAKRTETQYFGPGTRLLVL.

CDR3 nucleotide sequence: TGTGCCACCAGCAGAGATCATGGCGGCGGTGAGCAGTTCTTC. Amino acids: CATSRDHGGGEQFF. V usage is TRBV15 and J usage is TRBJ2-1; D is unclear. The germline V and J ends were trimmed by 0 bases and 9 bases, with 12 bases remaining between them. Germline V lookup: CDR1 LNHNV, CDR2 YYDKDF (reference sequence). The CDR3 runs 14 residues.

This clonotype was counted between two and nine times. This chain uses TRBV3-1 with TRBJ2-7; 7 bases fit TRBD2. The ends lost 4 bases at V and 7 bases at J; junction bases unmatched: 4. CDR3 length: 12 amino acids. The germline gives CDR1 LGHDT, CDR2 YNNKEL (reference sequence). DNA for the CDR3: TGTGCCAGCAGCCCGGGGGGTCTGGAGCAGTACTTC. Its protein is CASSPGGLEQYF.

This clonotype has a handful of counts. As DNA, the CDR3 is TGTGCCATCAGTGTAAACTACGAGCAGTACTTC. This translates into CAISVNYEQYF. J is TRBJ2-7 and V is TRBV10-3; D is unresolved. Between the trimmed V and J ends, which lost 4 bases and 3 bases, there was a span of 4 bases. Germline CDR1 ENHRY, CDR2 SYGVKD. The CDR3 is 11 residues long.

This clonotype was counted a few times. CDR3 loop: CAISPGQGMNTEAFF. In DNA form, the CDR3 reads TGTGCCATCAGTCCGGGACAGGGGATGAACACTGAAGCTTTCTTT. V is TRBV10-3 and J is TRBJ1-1; 10 bases match TRBD1. Germline CDR1 ENHRY, CDR2 SYGVKD. V shed 5 bases and J 0 bases; nucleotides not matched to a gene: 3. The CDR3 length is 15 residues.

The chain uses TRBV28 and TRBJ2-4; tentatively, D is TRBD1 (5 bases). The CDR3 spans 14 residues. V was clipped by 1 base and J by 9 bases, with 13 bases between them. Germline CDR1 MDHEN, CDR2 SYDVKM. The CDR3 spells CASSLSPRAPIQYF. CDR3 bases: TGTGCCAGCAGTTTATCCCCCAGGGCTCCCATTCAGTACTTC.

This clonotype is a singleton in its sample. The chain links TRBV12-3 or TRBV12-4 to TRBJ2-2; 7 bases fit TRBD2. V was clipped by 1 base and J by 3 bases; unmatched bases: 2. This CDR3 has 15 residues. CDR3 residues: CASSLGGGYTGELFF. In nucleotides, the CDR3 is TGTGCCAGCAGTTTAGGGGGAGGGTACACCGGGGAGCTGTTTTTT.

CDR3 protein: CAISEPVPTF. In nucleotides, the CDR3 is TGTGCCATCAGTGAGCCAGTTCCAACCTTC. The chain uses TRBV10-3 and TRBJ1-2, with D uncertain. The V gene lost 2 bases and the J gene lost 14 bases, with 9 bases spanning the gap. Germline assignment: CDR1 ENHRY and CDR2 SYGVKD. The CDR3 covers 10 residues.

The CDR3 region has the DNA TGCGCCAGCAGTCCTTACAGGGTAATAGATGAGCAGTTCTTC. It yields the protein CASSPYRVIDEQFF. The chain recombines TRBV5-1 with TRBJ2-1, with a possible D match to TRBD1 (6 bases). The V gene lost 5 bases and the J gene lost 8 bases, with 17 bases spanning the gap. This CDR3 contains 14 residues. Germline CDR1 and CDR2: SGHRS and YFSETQ.

The CDR3 DNA follows: TGTGCCAGCAACCCTCAACTCGTTTCAAGCGCCCACACCGGGGAGCTGTTTTTT. It translates to CASNPQLVSSAHTGELFF. This sequence joins TRBV12-3 or TRBV12-4 and TRBJ2-2, with D uncertain. The length of the CDR3 is 18 residues. V shed 7 bases and J shed 3 bases, with 24 bases lying between them.

The rearrangement links TRBV12-3 or TRBV12-4 to TRBJ2-1, with 12 bases aligning to TRBD2. CDR3 length equals 15 residues. Trimming took 6 bases from V and 5 from J; bases not matched to a gene: 5. CDR3 sequence (DNA): TGTGCCAGCAGCGTGACTAGCGGGAGTCACAATGAGCAGTTCTTC. As protein: CASSVTSGSHNEQFF.

The chain carries TRBV4-1 and TRBJ1-6, with D possibly matching TRBD1 (6 bases). Germline CDR1 is MGHRA and CDR2 is YSYEKL. The V end lost 4 bases, the J end lost 6 bases, and 25 bases lay between the germline ends. The CDR3 extends over 19 amino acids. The CDR3 reads CASSRTVIYRAWSNSPLHF. DNA of the CDR3: TGCGCCAGCAGCCGGACCGTTATTTACAGGGCTTGGAGTAATTCACCCCTCCACTTT.

The rearrangement links TRBV4-3 to TRBJ2-7, with a possible D match to TRBD2 (5 bases). V lost 4 bases to trimming and J lost 4 bases, with 14 bases between them. The germline CDR1 and CDR2 sequences are LGHNA and YSLEER. The CDR3 has 14 amino acids. The CDR3 DNA follows: TGCGCCAGCAGCCGCGGGCAAGCCGGGTACGAGCAGTACTTC. It yields the protein CASSRGQAGYEQYF.

This clonotype was found a few times. Written as DNA, the CDR3 is TGTGCCAGCAGTTTACAGGACAGCTACTACAATGAGCAGTTCTTC. Its protein product is CASSLQDSYYNEQFF. The rearrangement joins TRBV27 to TRBJ2-1, with D possibly being TRBD1 (6 bases). The CDR3 has 15 amino acids. Between the trimmed V and J ends, which lost 2 bases and 3 bases, there was a span of 11 bases. CDR1 is MNHEY and CDR2 is SMNVEV in the germline V gene (reference sequence).

The chain links TRBV20-1 to TRBJ2-1; 15 nucleotides align to TRBD2. Losses at the gene ends were 3 bases for V and 4 bases for J; bases not matched to a gene: 4. There are 16 residues in the CDR3. CDR1 DFQATT and CDR2 SNEGSKA come from the germline V gene (reference sequence). CDR3 in DNA: TGCAGTGCTAGGAGAGGGACTAGCGGGAGGTACAATGAGCAGTTCTTC. Its protein is CSARRGTSGRYNEQFF.

There are many counts of this clonotype. The chain has TRBV6-6 and TRBJ1-4; weak D call: TRBD1 (5 bases). The CDR3 is 15 amino acids. CDR1 is MNHNY, CDR2 SVGAGI, per germline (reference sequence). V was trimmed by 0 bases and J by 5 bases, leaving 10 bases between them. The CDR3 bases are TGTGCCAGCAGTTACTCGCGGGACGGGAATGAAAAACTGTTTTTT. Its translation: CASSYSRDGNEKLFF.

A few counts support this clonotype. The chain recombines TRBV29-1 with TRBJ1-2; 10 bases map to TRBD1. The ends lost 6 bases at V and 4 bases at J; junction bases unmatched: 5. The germline V gene encodes CDR1 SQVTM and CDR2 ANQGSEA. The CDR3 runs to 13 residues. The CDR3 DNA reads as TGCAGCGTCAACAGGGACAGGGGCTATGGCTACACCTTC. Translation: CSVNRDRGYGYTF.

The chain couples TRBV10-3 to TRBJ1-4; a possible D gene is TRBD1 (6 bases). The V end lost 10 bases, the J end lost 8 bases, and 23 bases lay between the germline ends. Per germline, CDR1 ENHRY and CDR2 SYGVKD. This CDR3 comprises 15 residues. The CDR3 here is CATWGSGTIGEKLFF. Here the CDR3 DNA reads TGTGCCACCTGGGGCTCCGGGACAATAGGCGAAAAACTGTTTTTT.

This clonotype came up once. The V and J genes are TRBV4-3 and TRBJ2-7; a weak D match, TRBD2 (5 bases). Germline V gives CDR1 LGHNA, CDR2 YSLEER. V lost 0 bases to trimming and J lost 6 bases, with 15 bases between them. This CDR3 is 15 amino acids long. This CDR3 reads CASSQEASPGGEQYF. CDR3 DNA: TGCGCCAGCAGCCAAGAGGCCAGTCCTGGAGGCGAGCAGTACTTC.

There are many counts of this clonotype. V and J are TRBV28 and TRBJ2-3, with 7 bases that match TRBD2. Germline V lookup: CDR1 MDHEN, CDR2 SYDVKM. The CDR3 runs to 11 residues. V lost 8 bases to trimming and J lost 9 bases; unmatched junction nucleotides: 5. The CDR3 DNA sequence: TGTGCCAGCGCGATCGGGGGGACGCAGTATTTT. Translating gives CASAIGGTQYF.

This clonotype showed up just a few times. The genes are TRBV29-1 and TRBJ1-2, with a weak D call TRBD1 (5 bases). The CDR3 sequence is 11 residues long. Per the germline V gene, CDR1 is SQVTM and CDR2 is ANQGSEA. Trimming shortened V by 6 bases and J by 8 bases, and 13 bases separated the two germline ends. CDR3 DNA: TGCAGCGTGAGTCAGAGGGGAGGCTACACCTTC. Its protein is CSVSQRGGYTF. Supplemented by reference TRBV29-1 and TRBJ1-2, the full variable domain reads SAVISQKPSRDICQRGTSLTIQCQVDSQVTMMFWYRQQPGQSLTLIATANQGSEATYESGFVIDKFPISRPNLTFSTLTVSNMSPEDSSIYLCSVSQRGGYTFGSGTRLTVV.

The chain is built from TRBV6-2 or TRBV6-3 and TRBJ1-5; no clear D. The V end lost 5 bases, the J end lost 11 bases, and 13 bases lay between the germline ends. CDR1 and CDR2 (germline): MNHEY, SVGEGT. The length of the CDR3 is 12 residues. The chain's CDR3 is CASSRPRWSQHF. The CDR3, as DNA: TGTGCCAGCAGTCGCCCCAGATGGTCCCAGCATTTT.

Turning to this clonotype: A read error may produce the germline difference seen at one junction end. The chain carries TRBV4-3 and TRBJ2-6; TRBD1 is a possible D gene (6 bases). The CDR3 length is 16 residues. The V gene's germline CDR1 is LGHNA and CDR2 YSLEER. CDR3 region: CASSQSTGIGANVLTF. In DNA, the CDR3 is TGCGCCAGCAGCCAATCCACAGGGATTGGGGCCAACGTCCTGACCTTC.

The genes are TRBV2 and TRBJ1-2; D not resolved. CDR3 length equals 13 residues. Germline V gene lookup returns CDR1 SNHLY and CDR2 FYNNEI. The germline V and J ends were trimmed by 5 bases and 8 bases, with 15 bases remaining between them. CDR3 in amino acids: CASSSMDRGGYTF. CDR3 DNA: TGTGCCAGCAGTTCCATGGACCGCGGAGGCTACACCTTC. The complete variable domain, with remaining parts taken from reference TRBV2 and TRBJ1-2, reads EPEVTQTPSHQVTQMGQEVILRCVPISNHLYFYWYRQILGQKVEFLVSFYNNEISEKSEIFDDQFSVERPDGSNFTLKIRSTKLEDSAMYFCASSSMDRGGYTFGSGTRLTVV.

The chain's CDR3 is CASSQGGTGMNTEAFF. In DNA form, the CDR3 reads TGCGCCAGCAGCCAAGGTGGGACAGGGATGAACACTGAAGCTTTCTTT. The V call is TRBV4-1, the J call TRBJ1-1, with 9 nucleotides matching TRBD1. Germline V gene lookup returns CDR1 MGHRA and CDR2 YSYEKL. Germline trimming cut 1 base from V and 0 bases from J; bases unmatched to any gene: 3. This CDR3 spans 16 amino acids.

The rearrangement joins TRBV12-3 or TRBV12-4 to TRBJ1-4, with D perhaps matching TRBD1 (5 bases). The CDR3 spans 16 residues. V was shortened by 5 bases and J by 5 bases, with 18 bases between the two germline ends. CDR3 protein: CASSPRHRPRNEKLFF. The CDR3 DNA sequence: TGTGCCAGCAGTCCAAGGCACAGGCCTCGAAATGAAAAACTGTTTTTT.

This clonotype showed up just a few times. V and J are TRBV11-3 and TRBJ2-1; D gene uncertain. With 4 bases removed from V and 0 bases from J, the gap between germline ends came to 10 bases. Germline V gene data show CDR1 as SGHNT and CDR2 as YENEEA. The CDR3 spans 15 residues. CDR3 bases: TGTGCCAGCAGCTCAGACTTGAGCTCCTACAATGAGCAGTTCTTC. The encoded protein is CASSSDLSSYNEQFF.